The 2 T cell receptor beta chains reported below all come from one sample, sequenced in a study of blood T cell repertoires in COVID-19. Profiled with immunoSEQ multiplex PCR; TCRdb holds only in-frame clones, not every one. The sample includes 370,000 or so clones, about four fifths seen only once; the top ten take 1.1%. The sequenced sample was peripheral blood. The origin of the receptors is a human donor with acute or convalescent COVID-19. The donor label of this sample is uncertain.

The chain combines TRBV2 with TRBJ2-5; tentatively, D is TRBD1 (6 bases). Trimming removed 2 bases from V and 4 bases from J, with 14 bases in between. The germline V gene has CDR1 SNHLY and CDR2 FYNNEI. There are 15 residues in the CDR3. Here the CDR3 DNA reads TGTGCCAGCAGTGAATGGGTGGACAGAAGAGAGACCCAGTACTTC. Amino acids: CASSEWVDRRETQYF.

The V gene is TRBV2, the J gene TRBJ2-1; 9 bases are shared with TRBD2. Trimming at V came to 8 bases and at J to 7 bases, leaving 12 bases not matched to a gene. Germline CDR1 reads SNHLY; CDR2 reads FYNNEI. This CDR3 is built from 15 residues. The CDR3 DNA reads as TGTGCCAGCTCAGCGGGAGGCAGAAGGATTAATGAGCAGTTCTTC. Protein: CASSAGGRRINEQFF.